Listed here is a single TCR beta chain. V lost 2 bases, J lost 4 bases, and 5 bases stayed unmatched. CDR3 length: 14 amino acids. Germline lookup yields CDR1 SGHVS and CDR2 FNYEAQ. TCRdb's copy holds only in-frame clones and misses some; the assay was immunoSEQ multiplex PCR. The table includes under 100,000 clones, less than 90% detected once. This specimen comes from a study of OX40 agonist ivuxolimab in advanced cancers. On the study more broadly: Ivuxolimab, an antibody acting as an agonist of OX40 (CD134), was used to treat patients.

The chain joins TRBV7-6 to TRBJ2-7; 7 nucleotides agree with TRBD1. The receptor's source is an adult with an advanced solid tumor such as melanoma, head and neck, liver or kidney cancer. Sequenced here: CD4+ or CD8+ T cells sorted from blood, sampled in a trial of the OX40 agonist ivuxolimab. CDR3 loop: CASSLRTGKYEQYF. DNA for the CDR3: TGTGCCAGCAGCTTACGGACAGGAAAATACGAGCAGTACTTC.